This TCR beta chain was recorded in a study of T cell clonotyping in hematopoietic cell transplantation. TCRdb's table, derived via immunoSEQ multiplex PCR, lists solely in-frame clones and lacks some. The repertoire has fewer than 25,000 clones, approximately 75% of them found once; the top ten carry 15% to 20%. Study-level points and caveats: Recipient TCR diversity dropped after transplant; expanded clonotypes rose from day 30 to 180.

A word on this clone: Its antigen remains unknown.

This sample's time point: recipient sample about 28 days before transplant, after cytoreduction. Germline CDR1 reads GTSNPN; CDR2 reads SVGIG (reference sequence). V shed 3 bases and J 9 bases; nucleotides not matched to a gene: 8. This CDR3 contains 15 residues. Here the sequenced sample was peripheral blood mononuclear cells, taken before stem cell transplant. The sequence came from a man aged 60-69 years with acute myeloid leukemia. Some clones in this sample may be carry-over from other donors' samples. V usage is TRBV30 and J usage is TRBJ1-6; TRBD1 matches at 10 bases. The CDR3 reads CAWSAGTGESSPLHF. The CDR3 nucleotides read TGTGCCTGGAGCGCCGGGACAGGGGAAAGTTCACCCCTCCACTTT.